One sample yielded the 12 T cell receptor beta chains listed below, sequenced in a study of blood T cells in healthy people across ages. Alongside a J-beta primer mix, a sample-barcoded 5' primer served in a second PCR lasting 7 to 11 cycles. Via MiXCR, TCRdb re-called the 5' RACE reads, giving one row per CDR3 protein. The sample lists over a million distinct CDR3 sequences, around 55% occurring once. Material: blood. These receptors were collected from a man aged 18 to 30 in good health.

The chain uses TRBV7-9 and TRBJ1-2; D perhaps matches TRBD1 (6 bases). Germline V lookup: CDR1 SEHNR, CDR2 FQNEAQ (reference sequence). The CDR3 runs 13 residues. V was trimmed by 8 bases and J by 4 bases, leaving 14 bases between them. CDR3 nucleotide sequence: TGTGCCAGCGCGCAGACAGGCATCTATGGCTACACCTTC. Translated, it gives CASAQTGIYGYTF.

V usage is TRBV5-6 and J usage is TRBJ2-3, with 11 nucleotides matching TRBD2. This CDR3 contains 16 residues. After removal of 4 bases from V and 1 base from J, the junction contained 5 bases not matched to a gene. Germline V CDR1 and CDR2: SGHDT, YYEEEE. The CDR3 loop reads CASSTLTSGGTDTQYF. The CDR3 DNA follows: TGTGCCAGCAGCACCTTGACTAGCGGGGGCACAGATACGCAGTATTTT.

This clonotype has a count of ten or more. The chain employs TRBV2 and TRBJ1-2, with D possibly TRBD1 on 6 matching bases. Germline V CDR1 and CDR2: SNHLY, FYNNEI. V was clipped by 7 bases and J by 2 bases, with 17 bases between them. The CDR3 loop spans 15 amino acids. The CDR3 here is CASKAPSQGNYGYTF. The CDR3 nucleotides read TGTGCCAGCAAGGCTCCCTCTCAGGGGAACTATGGCTACACCTTC.

CDR3 sequence: CASSQGTGGWNEQYF. The CDR3 coding sequence is TGCGCCAGCAGCCAAGGAACAGGGGGCTGGAACGAGCAGTACTTC. This chain joins TRBV4-1 and TRBJ2-7; 9 nucleotides agree with TRBD1. With 1 base clipped from V and 5 bases from J, the junction kept 6 bases outside the gene matches. The V gene's germline CDR1 is MGHRA and CDR2 YSYEKL. The CDR3 covers 15 residues.

The rearrangement uses TRBV5-5 and TRBJ1-5; D ambiguous. Looked up from germline, CDR1 is SGHKS and CDR2 is YYEKEE (reference sequence). Trimming removed 0 bases at V and 5 bases at J, with 12 bases between. The CDR3 is made up of 15 amino acids. In DNA, the CDR3 is TGTGCCAGCAGCTTGGCCCTCAGTCTCCATCAGCCCCAGCATTTT. Residues: CASSLALSLHQPQHF. Combining the CDR3 with reference TRBV5-5 and TRBJ1-5 gives the whole variable domain DAGVTQSPTHLIKTRGQQVTLRCSPISGHKSVSWYQQVLGQGPQFIFQYYEKEERGRGNFPDRFSARQFPNYSSELNVNALLLGDSALYLCASSLALSLHQPQHFGDGTRLSIL.

In this sample, this clonotype turned up once. J is TRBJ2-4 and V is TRBV20-1, with 7 bases aligning to TRBD2. The J call may be in error: the DNA end matches TRBJ2-7 better. The CDR3 loop spans 15 amino acids. Per the germline V gene, CDR1 is DFQATT and CDR2 is SNEGSKA (reference sequence). CDR3 region: CSARVDRGRAHEQYF. CDR3 bases: TGCAGTGCTAGAGTAGATAGAGGGAGGGCCCACGAGCAGTACTTC.

This chain links TRBV3-1 with TRBJ2-7; 10 bases are a match to TRBD2. CDR1 is LGHDT, CDR2 YNNKEL, per germline (reference sequence). The V segment lost 2 bases and the J segment 2 bases; nucleotides outside the gene matches: 3. This CDR3 contains 15 residues. The CDR3 DNA sequence: TGTGCCAGCAGCCAATCCACTAGCGGGGCCTACGAGCAGTACTTC. Translating it yields CASSQSTSGAYEQYF.

This clonotype was seen only a few times. The J gene is TRBJ2-3, the V gene TRBV28, with no clear D. The CDR3 contains 14 residues. In germline, CDR1 is MDHEN, CDR2 SYDVKM. Trimming pared 7 bases from V and 6 bases from J, leaving 17 bases between. CDR3 loop: CASIAGATYDTQYF. The CDR3 DNA is TGTGCCAGCATTGCCGGAGCGACTTACGATACGCAGTATTTT.

The chain uses TRBV20-1 and TRBJ1-5; 11 bases align to TRBD1. The length of the CDR3 is 16 residues. Looked up from germline, CDR1 is DFQATT and CDR2 is SNEGSKA (reference sequence). V was pared by 3 bases and J by 4 bases, with 8 bases of the junction left unmatched. The CDR3 DNA reads as TGCAGTGCTAGGGCTGGGACAGGGGGAGTTAATCAGCCCCAGCATTTT. Translating gives CSARAGTGGVNQPQHF.

The chain links TRBV12-3 or TRBV12-4 to TRBJ2-5; 7 bases agree with TRBD2. The CDR3 is made up of 13 amino acids. V lost 6 bases and J lost 7; bases outside the gene matches: 8. CDR3: CASRTGTTGTQYF. The CDR3 coding sequence is TGTGCCAGCAGGACCGGGACTACGGGGACCCAGTACTTC.

This clonotype occurred a few times. The chain links TRBV11-2 to TRBJ2-7; 8 nucleotides align to TRBD2. Germline trimming cut 1 base from V and 2 bases from J; bases unmatched to any gene: 4. The CDR3 is 15 amino acids. CDR1 is SGHAT, CDR2 FQNNGV, per germline. In DNA form, the CDR3 reads TGTGCCAGCAGCTTAGGACCGGGAGGGGCCTACGAGCAGTACTTC. This translates into CASSLGPGGAYEQYF.

This chain links TRBV7-2 with TRBJ2-7; D is perhaps TRBD1 or TRBD2 (6 bases each). Germline loops: CDR1 SGHTA, CDR2 FQGNSA. V was cut by 1 base and J by 4 bases, with 11 bases left in between. This CDR3 has 14 amino acids. The CDR3 sequence is CASSLVGGQYEQYF. CDR3 in DNA: TGTGCCAGCAGCTTAGTGGGGGGCCAATACGAGCAGTACTTC. The complete variable domain, with remaining parts taken from reference TRBV7-2 and TRBJ2-7, reads GAGVSQSPSNKVTEKGKDVELRCDPISGHTALYWYRQSLGQGLEFLIYFQGNSAPDKSGLPSDRFSAERTGGSVSTLTIQRTQQEDSAVYLCASSLVGGQYEQYFGPGTRLTVT.